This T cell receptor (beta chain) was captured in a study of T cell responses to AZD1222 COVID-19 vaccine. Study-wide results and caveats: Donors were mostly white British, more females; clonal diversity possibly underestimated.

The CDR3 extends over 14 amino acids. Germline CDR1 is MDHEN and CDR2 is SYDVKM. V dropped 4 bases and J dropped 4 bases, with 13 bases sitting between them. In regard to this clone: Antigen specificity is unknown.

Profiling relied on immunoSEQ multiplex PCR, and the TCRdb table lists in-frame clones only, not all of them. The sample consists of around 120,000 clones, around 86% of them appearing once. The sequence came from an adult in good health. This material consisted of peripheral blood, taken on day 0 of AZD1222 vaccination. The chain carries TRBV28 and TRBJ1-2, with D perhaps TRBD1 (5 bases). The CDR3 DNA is TGTGCCAGCAGTTCCTTCAGGGTCGCCTATGGCTACACCTTC. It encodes CASSSFRVAYGYTF.